A single T cell receptor (beta chain) is shown here with its context. The CDR3 has 15 amino acids. The ends lost 0 bases at V and 8 bases at J; junction bases unmatched: 7. Germline-derived CDR1 and CDR2 are MNHEY and SMNVEV (reference sequence). The source of the sample is a study of blood T cell repertoires in COVID-19. Study as a whole: Whether acute or convalescent, the COVID-19 samples came from the United States, Italy and Spain.

Source study methods: It was from reference gene primer amplification that nucleated cell counts were estimated. Libraries were prepared by immunoSEQ multiplex PCR; TCRdb keeps only in-frame clonotypes and omits some of them. The D gene and trimming were derived from the DNA, and the V and J assignments and clone size from that table. The sample includes under 300,000 clones, about 93% of them seen just once. All recovered Cohort 3 donors got two negative PCRs, got clearance, or saw symptom resolution. The sequenced sample consisted of PBMCs or T cells enriched from blood (not recorded which). This sequence joins TRBV27 and TRBJ2-1; 7 bases are a match to TRBD2. The receptor's source is a young woman who had recovered from COVID-19. The DNA for the CDR3 is TGTGCCAGCAGTTTATCCGGACTAGTAGTCGATGAGCAGTTCTTC. Its protein product is CASSLSGLVVDEQFF.